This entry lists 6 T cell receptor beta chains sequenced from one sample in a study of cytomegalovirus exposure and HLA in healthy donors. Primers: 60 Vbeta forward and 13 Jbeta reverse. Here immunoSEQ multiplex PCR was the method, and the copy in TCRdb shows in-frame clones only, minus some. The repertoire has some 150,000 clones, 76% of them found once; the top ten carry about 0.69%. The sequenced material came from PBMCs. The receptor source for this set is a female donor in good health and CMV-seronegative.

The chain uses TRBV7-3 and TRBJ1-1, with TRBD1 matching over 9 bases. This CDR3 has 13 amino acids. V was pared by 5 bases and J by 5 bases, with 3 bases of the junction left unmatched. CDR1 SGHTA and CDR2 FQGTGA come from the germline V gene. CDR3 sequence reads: CASSTGTGTEAFF. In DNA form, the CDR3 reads TGTGCCAGCAGCACCGGGACAGGGACTGAAGCTTTCTTT.

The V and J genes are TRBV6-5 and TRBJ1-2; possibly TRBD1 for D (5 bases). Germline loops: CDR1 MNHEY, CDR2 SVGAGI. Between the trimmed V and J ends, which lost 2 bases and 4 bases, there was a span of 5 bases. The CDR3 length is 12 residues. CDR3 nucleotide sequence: TGTGCCAGCAGTTACGACAGCTATGGCTACACCTTC. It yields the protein CASSYDSYGYTF.

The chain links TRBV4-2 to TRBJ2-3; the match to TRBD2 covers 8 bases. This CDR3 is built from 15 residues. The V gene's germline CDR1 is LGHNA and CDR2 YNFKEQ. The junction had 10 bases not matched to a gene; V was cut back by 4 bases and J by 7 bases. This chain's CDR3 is CASSLPLAGGNTQYF. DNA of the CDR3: TGTGCCAGCAGCCTCCCACTTGCGGGAGGAAATACGCAGTATTTT.

The CDR3 protein is CASSPDRQGGHEQYF. CDR3 in DNA: TGCGCCAGCAGCCCAGACCGACAGGGGGGTCACGAGCAGTACTTC. The chain joins TRBV5-1 to TRBJ2-7; 9 nucleotides align to TRBD1. Germline-derived CDR1 and CDR2 are SGHRS and YFSETQ. CDR3 size: 15 residues. The ends lost 4 bases at V and 5 bases at J; junction bases unmatched: 10.

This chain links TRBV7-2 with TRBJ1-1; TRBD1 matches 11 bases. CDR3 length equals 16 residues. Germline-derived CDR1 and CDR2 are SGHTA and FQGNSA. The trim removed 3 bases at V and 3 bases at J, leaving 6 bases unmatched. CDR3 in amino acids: CASSLDRGQGDTEAFF. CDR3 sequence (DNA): TGTGCCAGCAGCTTGGACAGGGGGCAGGGGGACACTGAAGCTTTCTTT.

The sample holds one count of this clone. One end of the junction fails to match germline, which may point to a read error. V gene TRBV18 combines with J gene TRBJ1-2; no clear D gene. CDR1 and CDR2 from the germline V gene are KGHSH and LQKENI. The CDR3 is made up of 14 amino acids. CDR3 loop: CASSPEGLNHGYTF. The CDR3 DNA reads TGTGCCAGCTCCCCCGAGGGCCTTAACCATGGCTACACCTTC.